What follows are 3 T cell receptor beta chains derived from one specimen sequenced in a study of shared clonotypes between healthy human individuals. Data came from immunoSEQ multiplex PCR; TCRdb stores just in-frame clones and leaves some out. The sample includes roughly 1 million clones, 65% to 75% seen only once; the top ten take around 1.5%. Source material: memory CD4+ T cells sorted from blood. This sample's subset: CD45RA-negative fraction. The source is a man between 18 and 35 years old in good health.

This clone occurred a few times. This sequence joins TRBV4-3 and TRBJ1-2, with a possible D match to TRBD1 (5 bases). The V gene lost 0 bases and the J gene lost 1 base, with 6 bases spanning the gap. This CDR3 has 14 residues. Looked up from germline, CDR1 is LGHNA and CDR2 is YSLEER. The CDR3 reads CASSQEGLNYGYTF. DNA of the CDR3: TGCGCCAGCAGCCAAGAGGGGCTTAACTATGGCTACACCTTC.

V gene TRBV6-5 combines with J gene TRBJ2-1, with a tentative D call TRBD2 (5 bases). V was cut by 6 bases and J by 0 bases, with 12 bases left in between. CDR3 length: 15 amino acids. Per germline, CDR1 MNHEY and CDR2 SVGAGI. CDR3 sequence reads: CASRADLGSYNEQFF. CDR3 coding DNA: TGTGCCAGCAGGGCGGACTTAGGCTCCTACAATGAGCAGTTCTTC.

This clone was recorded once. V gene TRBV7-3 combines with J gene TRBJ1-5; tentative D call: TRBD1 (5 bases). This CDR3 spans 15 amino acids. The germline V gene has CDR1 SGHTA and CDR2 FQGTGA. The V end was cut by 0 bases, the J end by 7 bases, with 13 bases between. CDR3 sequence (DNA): TGTGCCAGCAGCTTAACGCACCAGGGTGACCAGCCCCAGCATTTT. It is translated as CASSLTHQGDQPQHF.